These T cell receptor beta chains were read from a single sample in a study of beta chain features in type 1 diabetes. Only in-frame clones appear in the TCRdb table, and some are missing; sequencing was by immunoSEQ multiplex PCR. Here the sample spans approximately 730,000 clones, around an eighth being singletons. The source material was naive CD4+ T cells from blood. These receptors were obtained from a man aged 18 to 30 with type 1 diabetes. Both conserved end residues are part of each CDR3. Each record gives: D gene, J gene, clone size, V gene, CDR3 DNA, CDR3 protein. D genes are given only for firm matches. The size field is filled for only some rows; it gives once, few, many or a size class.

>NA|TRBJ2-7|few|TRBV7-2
TGTGCCAGCACCCTCCATCAGGAGTCCTACGAGCAGTACTTC
CASTLHQESYEQYF
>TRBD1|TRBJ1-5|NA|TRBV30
TGTGCCTGGAGGGGGACAGGGCTGAGCAATCAGCCCCAGCATTTT
CAWRGTGLSNQPQHF
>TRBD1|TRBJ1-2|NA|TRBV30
TGTGCCTCAACGCAACAGGGGGCGTTTGGCTACACCTTC
CASTQQGAFGYTF
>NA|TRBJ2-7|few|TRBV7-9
TGTGCCAGCAGCCCCGGGACGGGCCCCTACGAGCAGTACTTC
CASSPGTGPYEQYF
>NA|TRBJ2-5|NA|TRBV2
TGTGCCAGCAGTGTGTACCAAGAGACCCAGTACTTC
CASSVYQETQYF
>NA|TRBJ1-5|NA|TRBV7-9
TGTGCCAGCAGCTTAGGGACAGCGGTCAATCAGCCCCAGCATTTT
CASSLGTAVNQPQHF
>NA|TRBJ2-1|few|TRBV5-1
TGCGCCAGCAGCTTGGTTGCCGGGGACAATGAGCAGTTCTTC
CASSLVAGDNEQFF
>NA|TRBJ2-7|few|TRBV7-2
TGTGCCAGCAGCTTATTCTCCTACGAGCAGTACTTC
CASSLFSYEQYF
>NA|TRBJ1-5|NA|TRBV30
TGTGCCTCAGGGGCCGGTGAGGGAAGACACGAGAAGCCCCAGCATTTT
CASGAGEGRHEKPQHF
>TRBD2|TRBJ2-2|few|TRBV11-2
TGTGCCAGCAGCTTAAGCGTTGGCGGGGGGCGAACCGGGGAGCTGTTTTTT
CASSLSVGGGRTGELFF
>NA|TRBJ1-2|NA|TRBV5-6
TGTGCCAGCAGCTTGCGGAGGAACTATGGCTACACCTTC
CASSLRRNYGYTF
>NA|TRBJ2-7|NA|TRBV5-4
TGTGCCAGCAGCTGGGGGGCAACTGGAAACTACGAGCAGTACTTC
CASSWGATGNYEQYF
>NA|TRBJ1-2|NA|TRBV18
TGTGCCAGCTCACCGATGATGATGATCGGACAGAAAAAGAACTATGGCTACACCTTC
CASSPMMMIGQKKNYGYTF
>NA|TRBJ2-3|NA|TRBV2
TGTGCCAGCAGTCCCCGGGACTGGTACACAGATACGCAGTATTTT
CASSPRDWYTDTQYF
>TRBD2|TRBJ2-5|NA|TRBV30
TGTGCCTGGAGTCAGGGACTAGCGGGGGGCCAAGAGACCCAGTACTTC
CAWSQGLAGGQETQYF
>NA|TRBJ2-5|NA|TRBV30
TGTGCCTGGAGTACTAATAATCGAGAGACCCAGTACTTC
CAWSTNNRETQYF
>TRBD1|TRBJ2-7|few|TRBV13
TGTGCCAGCAGCTTAGGGGACAGGGGGTGGTACGAGCAGTACTTC
CASSLGDRGWYEQYF
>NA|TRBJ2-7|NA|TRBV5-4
TGTGCCAGCAGCTTGGTGTCGGGCGGGTCCTCCTACGAGCAGTACTTC
CASSLVSGGSSYEQYF
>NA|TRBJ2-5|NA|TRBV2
TGTGCCAGCAGTTGGGAGACCCAGTACTTC
CASSWETQYF
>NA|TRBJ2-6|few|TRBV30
TGTGCCTGGAGTGGGGGCGGGGCCAACGTCCTGACTTTC
CAWSGGGANVLTF
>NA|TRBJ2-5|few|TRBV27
TGTGCCAGCAGTTTGCTGGGAGCTGGGTACCAAGAGACCCAGTACTTC
CASSLLGAGYQETQYF
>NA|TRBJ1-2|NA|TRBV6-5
TGTGCCAGCAGTTACTCGACGGGTGACTATGGCTACACCTTC
CASSYSTGDYGYTF
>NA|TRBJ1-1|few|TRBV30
TGTGCCTGGAGCCTCGGACAGAGCTACACTGAAGCTTTCTTT
CAWSLGQSYTEAFF
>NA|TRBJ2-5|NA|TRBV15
TGTGCCACCAGCAGAGATGCCGGGGGAGAGACCCAGTACTTC
CATSRDAGGETQYF
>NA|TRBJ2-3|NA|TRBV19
TGTGCCAGTAGTATAGGGGGAACTAGCACAGATACGCAGTATTTT
CASSIGGTSTDTQYF
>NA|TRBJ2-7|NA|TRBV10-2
TGCGCCAGCAGCCAACAGGGCTACGAGCAGTACTTC
CASSQQGYEQYF
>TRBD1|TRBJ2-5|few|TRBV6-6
TGTGCCAGCAGTTCCCGCGGGACAGGATCGGAGACCCAGTACTTC
CASSSRGTGSETQYF
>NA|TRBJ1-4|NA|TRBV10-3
TGTGCCATCAGTGCAGGGTTCAAGGAAAAACTGTTTTTT
CAISAGFKEKLFF
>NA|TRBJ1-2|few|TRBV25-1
TGTGCCAGCATGCAGGACGGGAAGAACTATGGCTACACCTTC
CASMQDGKNYGYTF
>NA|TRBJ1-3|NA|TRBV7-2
TGTGCCAGCAGCTTAAGGGAGCGTGGAAACACCATATATTTT
CASSLRERGNTIYF
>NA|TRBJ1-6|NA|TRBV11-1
TGTGCCATCCGGGACGGTTATAATTCACCCCTCCACTTT
CAIRDGYNSPLHF
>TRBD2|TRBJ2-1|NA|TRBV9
TGTGCCAGCACACCGTCCTGGGAGGGGAGTGGGTACAATGAGCAGTTCTTC
CASTPSWEGSGYNEQFF
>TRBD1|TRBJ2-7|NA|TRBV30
TGTGCCTGGAGCCGCGGGGTAACAGGGGGCTACGAGCAGTACTTC
CAWSRGVTGGYEQYF
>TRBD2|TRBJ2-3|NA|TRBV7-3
TGTGCCAGCAGCTCCCGAGGGCGGGGGGGCCGCGGCACAGATACGCAGTATTTT
CASSSRGRGGRGTDTQYF
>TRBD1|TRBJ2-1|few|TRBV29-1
TGCAGCGTCGAGGAGCCAGGGGGTGGGAATGAGCAGTTCTTC
CSVEEPGGGNEQFF
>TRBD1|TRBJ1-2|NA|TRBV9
TGTGCCAGCAGCGTAGAGGGGACAGCGAACTATGGCTACACCTTC
CASSVEGTANYGYTF
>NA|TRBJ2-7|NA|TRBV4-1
TGCGCCAGCAGAATCGCAGGGGAATTGGCCTACGAGCAGTACTTC
CASRIAGELAYEQYF
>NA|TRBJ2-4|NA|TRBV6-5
TGTGCCAGCAGTGAAGGCCAGAATCAGTACTTC
CASSEGQNQYF
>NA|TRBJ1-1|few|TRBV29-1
TGCAGCGTATTTAAGACTGAAGCTTTCTTT
CSVFKTEAFF
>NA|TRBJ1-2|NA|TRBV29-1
TGCAGCGTTGAAGACAAGCAGGGAGATGGCTACACCTTC
CSVEDKQGDGYTF
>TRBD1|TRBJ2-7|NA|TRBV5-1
TGCGCCAGCAGCTCCACAGGGGATTCTTACGAGCAGTACTTC
CASSSTGDSYEQYF
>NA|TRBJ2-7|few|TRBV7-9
TGTGCCAGCAGCTCACTGCGGGACCCCAGGCAGCAGTACTTC
CASSSLRDPRQQYF
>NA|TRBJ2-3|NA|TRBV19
TGTGCCAGTAGCCGACAGGGCACAGATACGCAGTATTTT
CASSRQGTDTQYF
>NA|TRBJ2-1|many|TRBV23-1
TGCGCCAGCAGTCCCCCGGGAGTCGGGGAGCAGTTCTTC
CASSPPGVGEQFF
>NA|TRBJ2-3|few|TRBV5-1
TGCGCCAGCAGCGGGGAGACTCTCACCACAGATACGCAGTATTTT
CASSGETLTTDTQYF
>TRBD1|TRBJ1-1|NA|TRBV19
TGTGCCAGTAGTACCGGGGGACAGGGGAACACTGAAGCTTTCTTT
CASSTGGQGNTEAFF
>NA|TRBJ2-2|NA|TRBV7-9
TGTGCCAGCAGCCCCAGGGTAGCGGAAACCGGGGAGCTGTTTTTT
CASSPRVAETGELFF
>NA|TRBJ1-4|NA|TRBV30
TGTGCCTGGAGTGTCGGGGGATCTAATGAAAAACTGTTTTTT
CAWSVGGSNEKLFF